Below are 15 T cell receptor beta chains sequenced from a single sample in a study of T cell changes during pregnancy in multiple sclerosis. Method: immunoSEQ multiplex PCR; TCRdb's copy keeps in-frame clones and lacks some. This table holds 35,000 to 55,000 clones, roughly 93% found once. The specimen was CD8+ T cells from peripheral blood mononuclear cells, collected after pregnancy. The source of these receptors is a female donor with multiple sclerosis, enrolled in a pregnancy study.

This CDR3 is CASSFITSGDNEQFF. Here the CDR3 DNA reads TGTGCCAGCAGCTTTATTACTAGCGGGGACAATGAGCAGTTCTTC. The chain couples TRBV7-6 to TRBJ2-1; 10 bases map to TRBD2. V shed 3 bases, J shed 5 bases, and the junction held 4 bases outside the gene matches. CDR3 length: 15 residues. CDR1 and CDR2 from the germline V gene are SGHVS and FNYEAQ.

The rearrangement links TRBV28 to TRBJ1-4; possible D gene TRBD1, 5 bases. CDR1 and CDR2 (germline): MDHEN, SYDVKM. Trimming left V 6 bases short and J 7 bases short, with 24 bases between. This CDR3 region has 17 residues. The CDR3 sequence: CASSELWQGLFVEKLFF. CDR3 coding DNA: TGTGCCAGCAGCGAGCTGTGGCAGGGTTTATTTGTTGAAAAACTGTTTTTT.

This chain links TRBV30 with TRBJ1-2; possibly TRBD1 for D (5 bases). Trimming pared 5 bases from V and 0 bases from J, leaving 10 bases between. CDR3 length equals 13 residues. Germline V gene data show CDR1 as GTSNPN and CDR2 as SVGIG (reference sequence). The CDR3 sequence is CAWADTPNYGYTF. The CDR3 bases are TGTGCCTGGGCGGACACCCCTAACTATGGCTACACCTTC.

The rearrangement uses TRBV6-5 and TRBJ2-1; no reliable D call. Germline V gene sequence: CDR1 MNHEY, CDR2 SVGAGI. V was shortened by 2 bases and J by 4 bases, with 6 bases between the two germline ends. The CDR3 runs 13 residues. The CDR3 region has the DNA TGTGCCAGCAGTTACGGCCTTTACAATGAGCAGTTCTTC. This gives the protein CASSYGLYNEQFF.

The genes are TRBV5-1 and TRBJ2-1, with 7 bases aligning to TRBD1. Unmatched junction bases numbered 7, after V lost 2 bases and J lost 5 bases. Germline CDR1 and CDR2: SGHRS and YFSETQ. This CDR3 has 15 residues. CDR3 loop: CASSFRQGYNNEQFF. CDR3 in DNA: TGCGCCAGCAGCTTCCGACAGGGATATAACAATGAGCAGTTCTTC.

The chain couples TRBV14 to TRBJ2-4; weak D call: TRBD2 (5 bases). The CDR3 consists of 16 residues. V was clipped by 0 bases and J by 0 bases, with 9 bases between them. Per germline, CDR1 SGHDN and CDR2 FVKESK. CDR3: CASSQDSGLAKNIQYF. DNA for the CDR3: TGTGCCAGCAGCCAAGACTCCGGACTAGCCAAAAACATTCAGTACTTC.

V is TRBV28 and J is TRBJ2-7, with 7 bases fitting TRBD2. After removal of 4 bases from V and 4 bases from J, the junction contained 7 bases not matched to a gene. The CDR3 runs 14 residues. Per germline, CDR1 MDHEN and CDR2 SYDVKM. Here the CDR3 DNA reads TGTGCCAGCAGTTGGGGGGGGAGGGGATACGAGCAGTACTTC. It translates to CASSWGGRGYEQYF.

The chain employs TRBV27 and TRBJ1-6; 9 bases are a match to TRBD1. This CDR3 spans 13 amino acids. After removal of 4 bases from V and 8 bases from J, the junction contained 0 bases not matched to a gene. Germline V gives CDR1 MNHEY, CDR2 SMNVEV (reference sequence). The CDR3 nucleotides read TGTGCCAGCAGTTGGACAGGGGATTCACCCCTCCACTTT. Encoded protein: CASSWTGDSPLHF.

The chain joins TRBV9 to TRBJ2-5; D perhaps matches TRBD1 (6 bases). In germline, CDR1 is SGDLS, CDR2 YYNGEE. The V and J ends lost 0 bases and 5 bases respectively, with 8 bases between them. The CDR3 spans 13 residues. DNA for the CDR3: TGTGCCAGCAGCGTAGCAGGGGAGGAGACCCAGTACTTC. Protein sequence: CASSVAGEETQYF.

The CDR3 DNA sequence: TGCGCCAGCAGCCAAGTGGGACAGTCCCACGAGCAGTACTTC. Protein sequence: CASSQVGQSHEQYF. The chain carries TRBV4-3 and TRBJ2-7; 7 positions agree with TRBD1. CDR1 is LGHNA and CDR2 is YSLEER in the germline V gene. The junction had 5 bases not matched to a gene; V was cut back by 1 base and J by 5 bases. CDR3 length equals 14 residues.

V usage is TRBV27 and J usage is TRBJ2-2; 7 bases match TRBD1. There are 16 residues in the CDR3. V shed 2 bases and J 1 base; nucleotides not matched to a gene: 4. The germline gives CDR1 MNHEY, CDR2 SMNVEV (reference sequence). This chain's CDR3 is CASSLRRDRNTGELFF. The CDR3 bases are TGTGCCAGCAGTTTACGCCGGGACAGGAACACCGGGGAGCTGTTTTTT.

The count of this clone is one. The chain links TRBV7-9 to TRBJ2-7, with TRBD1 identical over 8 bases. Germline loops: CDR1 SEHNR, CDR2 FQNEAQ (reference sequence). The CDR3 sequence is 15 residues long. Trimming took 0 bases from V and 0 from J; bases not matched to a gene: 1. CDR3 DNA: TGTGCCAGCAGCTTAGCCGGGACAGGCTCCTACGAGCAGTACTTC. Its translation is CASSLAGTGSYEQYF.

The chain employs TRBV9 and TRBJ1-1; the D gene is possibly TRBD1 (6 bases). The CDR3 consists of 12 residues. Germline V gene sequence: CDR1 SGDLS, CDR2 YYNGEE. The ends were cut back, 4 bases at V and 5 bases at J, with 9 bases in the middle. Here the CDR3 DNA reads TGTGCCAGCAGCCCAGGGGATACTGAAGCTTTCTTT. Translated, it gives CASSPGDTEAFF.

The chain joins TRBV4-3 to TRBJ2-7; 8 nucleotides align to TRBD1. The CDR3 sequence is 14 residues long. CDR1 is LGHNA and CDR2 is YSLEER in the germline V gene. The trim removed 3 bases at V and 4 bases at J, leaving 5 bases unmatched. CDR3 nucleotide sequence: TGCGCCAGCAGCCACGGACAGGGAAATTACGAGCAGTACTTC. This translates into CASSHGQGNYEQYF.

V gene TRBV28 combines with J gene TRBJ2-7, with 7 bases identical to TRBD1. The CDR3 totals 13 residues. Per the germline V gene, CDR1 is MDHEN and CDR2 is SYDVKM. J gave up 1 base and V 5 bases, and 2 bases lay outside the gene matches. CDR3 loop: CASSGDRSYEQYF. CDR3 nucleotides: TGTGCCAGCAGTGGGGACAGATCCTACGAGCAGTACTTC. Complete variable domain (other parts from reference TRBV28 and TRBJ2-7): DVKVTQSSRYLVKRTGEKVFLECVQDMDHENMFWYRQDPGLGLRLIYFSYDVKMKEKGDIPEGYSVSREKKERFSLILESASTNQTSMYLCASSGDRSYEQYFGPGTRLTVT.